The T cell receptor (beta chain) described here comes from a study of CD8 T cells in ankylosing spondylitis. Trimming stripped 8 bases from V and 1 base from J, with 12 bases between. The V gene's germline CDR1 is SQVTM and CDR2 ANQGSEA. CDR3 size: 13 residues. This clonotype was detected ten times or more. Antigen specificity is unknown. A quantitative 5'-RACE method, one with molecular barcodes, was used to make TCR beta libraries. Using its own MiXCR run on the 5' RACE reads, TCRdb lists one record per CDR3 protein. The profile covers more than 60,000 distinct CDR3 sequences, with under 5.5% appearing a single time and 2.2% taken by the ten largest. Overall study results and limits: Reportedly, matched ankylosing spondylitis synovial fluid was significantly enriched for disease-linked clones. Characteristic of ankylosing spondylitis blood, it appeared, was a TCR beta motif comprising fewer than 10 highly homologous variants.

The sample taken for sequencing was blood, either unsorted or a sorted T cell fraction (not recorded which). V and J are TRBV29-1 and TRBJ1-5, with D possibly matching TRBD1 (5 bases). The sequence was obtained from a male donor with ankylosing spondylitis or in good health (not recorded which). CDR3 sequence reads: CSITRDSNQPQHF. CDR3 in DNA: TGCAGCATTACCCGGGACAGCAATCAGCCCCAGCATTTT.